This TCR beta chain appears in the sequencing data of a study of T cells in tumors after PD-1 blockade. Study-wide context: Patients had no prior checkpoint blockade, systemic immunosuppressants, or anti-cancer therapy within 4 weeks. Some patients also took daily vismodegib 150 mg during anti-PD-1 treatment.

This table comes from immunoSEQ multiplex PCR, and its TCRdb copy is limited to in-frame clones, with some not included. The sample carries 45,000 to 60,000 clones, 81% recorded once. There are 17 residues in the CDR3. V was clipped by 1 base and J by 0 bases; unmatched bases: 5. Per the germline V gene, CDR1 is MDHEN and CDR2 is SYDVKM. The TCR originated in a human donor with basal cell carcinoma. The specimen was PBMCs, collected before anti-PD-1 treatment. The chain has TRBV28 and TRBJ2-7, with 11 bases fitting TRBD2. The CDR3 is CASSLFLAGGNSYEQYF. The CDR3 nucleotides are TGTGCCAGCAGTTTATTTCTAGCGGGGGGCAACTCCTACGAGCAGTACTTC.